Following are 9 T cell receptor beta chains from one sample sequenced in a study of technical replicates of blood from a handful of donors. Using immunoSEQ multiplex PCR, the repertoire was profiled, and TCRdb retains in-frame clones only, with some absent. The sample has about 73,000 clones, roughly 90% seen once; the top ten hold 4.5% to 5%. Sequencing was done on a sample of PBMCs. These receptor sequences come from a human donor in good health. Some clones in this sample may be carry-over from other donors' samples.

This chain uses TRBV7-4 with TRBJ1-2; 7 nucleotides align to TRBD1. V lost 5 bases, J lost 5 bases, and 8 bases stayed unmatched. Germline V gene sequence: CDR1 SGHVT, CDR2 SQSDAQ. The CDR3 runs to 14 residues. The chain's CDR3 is CASSPWDSFYGYTF. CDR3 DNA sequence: TGTGCCAGCAGCCCGTGGGACAGTTTTTATGGCTACACCTTC.

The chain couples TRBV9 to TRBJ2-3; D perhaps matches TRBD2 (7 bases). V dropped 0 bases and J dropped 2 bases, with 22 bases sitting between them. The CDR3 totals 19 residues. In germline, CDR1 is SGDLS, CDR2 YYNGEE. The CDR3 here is CASSVGRGSGGAYTDTQYF. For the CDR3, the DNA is TGTGCCAGCAGCGTAGGAAGGGGGTCGGGAGGAGCCTACACAGATACGCAGTATTTT.

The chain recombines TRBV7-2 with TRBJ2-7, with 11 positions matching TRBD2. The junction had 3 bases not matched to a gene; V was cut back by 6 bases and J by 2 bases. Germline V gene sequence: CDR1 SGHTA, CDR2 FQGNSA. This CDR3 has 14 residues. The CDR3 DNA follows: TGTGCCAGCAGTTTACTAGCGGGAGCCTACGAGCAGTACTTC. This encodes CASSLLAGAYEQYF. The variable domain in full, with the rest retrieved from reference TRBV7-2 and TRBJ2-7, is GAGVSQSPSNKVTEKGKDVELRCDPISGHTALYWYRQSLGQGLEFLIYFQGNSAPDKSGLPSDRFSAERTGGSVSTLTIQRTQQEDSAVYLCASSLLAGAYEQYFGPGTRLTVT.

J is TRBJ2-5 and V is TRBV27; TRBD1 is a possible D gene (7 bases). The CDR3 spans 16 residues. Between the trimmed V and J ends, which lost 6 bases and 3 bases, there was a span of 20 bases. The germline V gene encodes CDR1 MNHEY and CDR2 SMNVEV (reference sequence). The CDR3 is CASSTWGAGGKETQYF. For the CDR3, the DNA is TGTGCCAGCAGCACGTGGGGGGCAGGGGGTAAAGAGACCCAGTACTTC.

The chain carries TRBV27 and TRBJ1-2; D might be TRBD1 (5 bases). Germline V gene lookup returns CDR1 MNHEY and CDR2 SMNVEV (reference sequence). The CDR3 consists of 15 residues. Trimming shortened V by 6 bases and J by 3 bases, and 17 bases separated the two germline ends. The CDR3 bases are TGTGCCAGCAGAGACGCGGGACGTTCAGACTATGGCTACACCTTC. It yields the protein CASRDAGRSDYGYTF.

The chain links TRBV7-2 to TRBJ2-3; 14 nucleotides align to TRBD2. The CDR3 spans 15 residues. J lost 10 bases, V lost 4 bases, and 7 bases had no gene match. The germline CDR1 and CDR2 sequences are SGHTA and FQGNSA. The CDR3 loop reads CASSWGTSGSSAQYF. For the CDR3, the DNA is TGTGCCAGCAGCTGGGGGACTAGCGGGAGTTCGGCGCAGTATTTT. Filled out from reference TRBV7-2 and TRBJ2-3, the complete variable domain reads GAGVSQSPSNKVTEKGKDVELRCDPISGHTALYWYRQSLGQGLEFLIYFQGNSAPDKSGLPSDRFSAERTGGSVSTLTIQRTQQEDSAVYLCASSWGTSGSSAQYFGPGTRLTVL.

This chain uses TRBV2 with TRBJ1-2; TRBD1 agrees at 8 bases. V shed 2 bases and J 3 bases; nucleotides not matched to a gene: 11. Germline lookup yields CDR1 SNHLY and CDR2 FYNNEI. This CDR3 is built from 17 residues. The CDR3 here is CASSEYLQGAGDYGYTF. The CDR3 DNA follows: TGTGCCAGCAGTGAATACCTGCAGGGGGCGGGGGACTATGGCTACACCTTC. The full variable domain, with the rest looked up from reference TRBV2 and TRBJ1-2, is EPEVTQTPSHQVTQMGQEVILRCVPISNHLYFYWYRQILGQKVEFLVSFYNNEISEKSEIFDDQFSVERPDGSNFTLKIRSTKLEDSAMYFCASSEYLQGAGDYGYTFGSGTRLTVV.

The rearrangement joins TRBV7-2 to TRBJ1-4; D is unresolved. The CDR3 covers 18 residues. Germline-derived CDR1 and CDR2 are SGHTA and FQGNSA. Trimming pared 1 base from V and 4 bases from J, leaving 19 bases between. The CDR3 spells CASSLVGRGMSGNEKLFF. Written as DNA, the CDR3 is TGTGCCAGCAGCTTAGTGGGTCGAGGGATGTCGGGTAATGAAAAACTGTTTTTT.

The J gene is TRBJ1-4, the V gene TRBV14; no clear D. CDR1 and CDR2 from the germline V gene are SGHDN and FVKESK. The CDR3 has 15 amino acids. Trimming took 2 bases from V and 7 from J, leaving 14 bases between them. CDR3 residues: CASSQNMGGFEKLFF. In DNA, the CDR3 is TGTGCCAGCAGCCAAAACATGGGCGGGTTTGAAAAACTGTTTTTT.